The 7 T cell receptor beta chains below all came from one sample that was sequenced in a study of blood T cells in healthy people across ages. The use of a sample-barcoded 5' primer and a J-beta primer mix characterized a second PCR of roughly 6 to 11 cycles. TCRdb redid the calling of the 5' RACE reads with MiXCR, one entry per CDR3 protein. The sample includes roughly 800,000 distinct CDR3 sequences, roughly 25% of them seen just once. The sample also formed part of further work on T cells of mothers and their children.

The sequencing input was blood. The origin of the receptors is a boy aged 10-17 years in good health.

The gene calls are TRBV29-1 and TRBJ2-5; perhaps TRBD1 as D (6 bases). Germline loops: CDR1 SQVTM, CDR2 ANQGSEA. There are 15 residues in the CDR3. The V end was cut by 5 bases, the J end by 5 bases, with 21 bases between. This CDR3 is CSVQGPWGFRETQYF. In nucleotides, the CDR3 is TGCAGCGTTCAGGGGCCATGGGGGTTTAGGGAGACCCAGTACTTC.

This chain joins TRBV20-1 and TRBJ2-5, with TRBD2 identical over 11 bases. TRBJ2-1 explains the end of the DNA better; the J call may be wrong. CDR1 is DFQATT and CDR2 is SNEGSKA in the germline V gene (reference sequence). The CDR3 runs 15 residues. The chain's CDR3 is CSPTIAGGAGGEQFF. The CDR3 coding sequence is TGCAGTCCCACTATAGCGGGAGGGGCAGGCGGTGAGCAGTTCTTC.

The chain employs TRBV12-3 or TRBV12-4 and TRBJ2-1, with 12 bases identical to TRBD2. V trimming: 4 bases; J trimming: 9 bases; junction bases outside the gene matches: 10. CDR3 length: 16 amino acids. Here the CDR3 DNA reads TGTGCCAGCAGTTACGCCCTAGCGGGGGGGGAGGCTGAGCAGTTCTTC. Its protein is CASSYALAGGEAEQFF.

This clonotype has only a few counts. The CDR3 sequence: CASSADRVTNEQFF. CDR3 bases: TGTGCCAGCAGCGCGGACAGGGTAACCAATGAGCAGTTCTTC. The chain combines TRBV27 with TRBJ2-1, with TRBD1 matching over 8 bases. Germline-derived CDR1 and CDR2 are MNHEY and SMNVEV (reference sequence). After removal of 6 bases from V and 6 bases from J, the junction contained 7 bases not matched to a gene. The CDR3 is 14 residues long.

The chain has TRBV20-1 and TRBJ2-4; no definite D call. This CDR3 region has 14 residues. Germline CDR1 is DFQATT and CDR2 is SNEGSKA (reference sequence). The ends were cut back, 0 bases at V and 8 bases at J, with 14 bases in the middle. The CDR3 region has the DNA TGCAGTGCTAGAGATTCCGATCGGCCGGACATTCAGTACTTC. Residues: CSARDSDRPDIQYF.

This clonotype was observed a handful of times. The chain employs TRBV27 and TRBJ2-7; 9 bases are a match to TRBD1. Trimming at V came to 5 bases and at J to 3 bases, leaving 5 bases not matched to a gene. The CDR3 sequence is 14 residues long. Per the germline V gene, CDR1 is MNHEY and CDR2 is SMNVEV (reference sequence). The CDR3 DNA is TGTGCCAGCAGTGCCGGGACAGGGAACTACGAGCAGTACTTC. This sequence encodes CASSAGTGNYEQYF.

This clonotype was counted a few times. This chain connects TRBV5-1 to TRBJ2-2; D is uncertain. V was shortened by 4 bases and J by 8 bases, with 9 bases between the two germline ends. This CDR3 comprises 12 residues. In germline, CDR1 is SGHRS, CDR2 YFSETQ. The CDR3 DNA reads TGCGCCAGCAGCGCGATTATGGGGGAGCTGTTTTTT. Translation gives CASSAIMGELFF.